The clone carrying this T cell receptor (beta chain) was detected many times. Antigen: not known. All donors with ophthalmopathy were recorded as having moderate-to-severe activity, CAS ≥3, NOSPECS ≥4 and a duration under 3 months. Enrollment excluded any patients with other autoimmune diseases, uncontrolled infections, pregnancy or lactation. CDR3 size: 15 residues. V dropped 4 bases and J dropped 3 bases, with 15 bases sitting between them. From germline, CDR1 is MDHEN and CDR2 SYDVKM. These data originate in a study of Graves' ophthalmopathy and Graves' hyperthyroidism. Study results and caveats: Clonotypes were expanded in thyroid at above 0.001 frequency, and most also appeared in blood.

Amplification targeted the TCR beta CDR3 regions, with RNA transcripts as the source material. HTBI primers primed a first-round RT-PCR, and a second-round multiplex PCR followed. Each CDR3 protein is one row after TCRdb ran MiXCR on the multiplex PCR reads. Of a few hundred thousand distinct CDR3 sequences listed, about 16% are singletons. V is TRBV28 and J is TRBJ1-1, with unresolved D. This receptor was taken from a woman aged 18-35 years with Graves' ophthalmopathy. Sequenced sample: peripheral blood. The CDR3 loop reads CASSSVRKGYTEAFF. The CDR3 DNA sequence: TGTGCCAGCAGTTCGGTGAGGAAGGGCTACACTGAAGCTTTCTTT. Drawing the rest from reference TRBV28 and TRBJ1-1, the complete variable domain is DVKVTQSSRYLVKRTGEKVFLECVQDMDHENMFWYRQDPGLGLRLIYFSYDVKMKEKGDIPEGYSVSREKKERFSLILESASTNQTSMYLCASSSVRKGYTEAFFGQGTRLTVV.